This TCR beta chain was documented in a study of blood T cells in healthy people across ages (dated by TCRdb to the mid-2010s). Concerning the study at large: In model experiments, template switching captured roughly one uniquely barcoded TCR beta cDNA molecule for every two T cells. The study measured age-related changes in TCR beta repertoire diversity using deep sequencing normalized with unique cDNA molecular identifiers. The donors were divided into four age groups: young (average approximately 17 years), middle-aged (approximately 39), aged (approximately 62) and long-lived (82). Donors of different ages were randomly distributed across sequencing lanes to avoid experimental bias. The study analyzed two additional independent replicas of 1 million unique cDNA reads from the same blood draw for two donors, one aged 18 to 29 and one aged 80 or older.

The protocol used for the library was 5' RACE. Sequencing was carried out with an Illumina HiSeq 2500. A second PCR of 7 to 11 cycles was run with a J-beta primer mix and a sample-barcoded 5' primer. Each TCR beta cDNA molecule received a unique molecular identifier from a template-switch 5' adaptor carrying 12 random nucleotides. Each sample yielded at least 2.5 million CDR3-containing paired-end reads. The Mint cDNA synthesis kit, primed by a TRBC-specific oligonucleotide, was used to synthesize first-strand cDNA from all RNA. After uracil-DNA glycosylase treatment, a first 18-cycle PCR used universal primers M1SS and BC2_uni_R on all cDNA. The published analysis was carried out like this. Normalization of each sample was performed by random selection of 1 million high-quality reads, each carrying a distinct molecular identifier. Reads sharing molecular identifiers were discarded rather than binned into consensus sequences. MiTCR, run with a Q25 quality threshold and the strictest error-elimination algorithm, handled CDR3 identification, clonotype clustering and error correction. A nonparametric unseen species model with Euler transformation was used to estimate a lower bound on total TCR beta diversity. The public reads were run again by TCRdb, first through fastp at Q25 and then through MiXCR, and only productive beta chains were kept. Under each unique CDR3 protein, matching rows form one entry showing the most common genes and DNA. These V and J calls derive from TCRdb rather than the authors' analysis. The sample has under 1,000,000 distinct CDR3 sequences on record, about 47% of them singletons. About a sixth of the sample comes from the top ten.

V is pruned by 5 bases and J by 0 bases, leaving 7 bases of the junction without a gene match. The germline V gene supplies CDR1 SGHTA and CDR2 FQGNSA. CDR3 length: 16 amino acids, cysteine to phenylalanine. CDR3 DNA only is kept here, 48 bases in frame from base 1. The paper as a whole reports these results and caveats: Estimates of total diversity based on one million sequenced T cells were regarded as lower bounds and as underestimates. Compared with the aged group, the long-lived group had more naive CD4+ T cells, fewer expanded clones and increased TCR diversity, a pattern suggesting age selection. Bulk unsorted PBMC profiling prevented conclusive comparison of naive and antigen-experienced compartments. Observed TCR beta diversity correlated strongly with the percentage of naive T cells measured by flow cytometry. The CMV infection status of donors was not known, potentially confounding age-related changes in expanded clonotypes. Observed TCR beta diversity per million T cells fell roughly linearly with age, and a significant reduction was already apparent by age around 44.

Systemically healthy Caucasian individuals from Russia, 35 to 50 in total and aged about 6 to 95 years, were included as donors. About 10 milliliters of peripheral blood were collected from each donor into EDTA-treated Vacutainer tubes. PBMCs were isolated by Ficoll-Paque density-gradient centrifugation, with at least 7 million obtained per sample. Trizol reagent was used to extract total RNA from the PBMCs, yielding at least 6 micrograms per sample. For every donor, flow cytometry on a PBMC aliquot measured the percentage of naive CD45RAhigh/CD27high T cells. This clonotype was observed a few times. What this receptor recognizes is not known. The sample holds no much larger clone one base away, and base qualities are not on file.

The material sequenced was blood. The source of this sequence is a man older than 75 in good health. The chain was built from TRBV7-2 and TRBJ2-4, with TRBD1 identical over 7 junction bases. The CDR3 corresponds to CASSTTGTVAKNIQYF. The nucleotide sequence reads TGTGCCAGCAGCACAACCGGGACAGTAGCCAAAAACATTCAGTACTTC.